These 14 T cell receptor beta chains were all obtained from the same sample, sequenced in a study of breast tumors, draining lymph nodes, adjacent tissues (dated by TCRdb to about 2016). Lymph node samples were obtained from the axillary draining lymph nodes of breast cancer patients. The method was multiplex PCR. TCRdb names Illumina HiSeq 2000 as the instrument used. Starting from the raw public reads, TCRdb applied fastp trimming at Q25, assembled clones with MiXCR and retained in-frame beta chains. Rows matching on CDR3 protein sequence are summarized as one entry with the most common DNA and genes. The sample contains around 230,000 distinct CDR3 sequences, 32% of them found a single time. Jointly, the top ten make up about 1.4% of the sample. Material: axillary lymph node tissue. These receptors all come from a female donor with breast cancer. Some clones in this sample may be carry-over from other donors' samples.

This clonotype was seen at least ten times. The rearrangement uses TRBV7-9 and TRBJ2-3; D is possibly TRBD1 or TRBD2 (6 bases each). Germline CDR1 and CDR2: SEHNR and FQNEAQ (reference sequence). The V gene lost 5 bases and the J gene lost 7 bases, with 13 bases spanning the gap. The CDR3 totals 13 residues. The CDR3 region has the DNA TGTGCCAGCAGCCAGAGGGGGGTGAATACGCAGTATTTT. It specifies CASSQRGVNTQYF. The full variable domain, rest sourced from reference TRBV7-9 and TRBJ2-3, is DTGVSQNPRHKITKRGQNVTFRCDPISEHNRLYWYRQTLGQGPEFLTYFQNEAQLEKSRLLSDRFSAERPKGSFSTLEIQRTEQGDSAMYLCASSQRGVNTQYFGPGTRLTVL.

This clonotype was counted many times. The chain is built from TRBV5-1 and TRBJ1-1; D remains ambiguous. The CDR3 spans 16 residues. Germline V lookup: CDR1 SGHRS, CDR2 YFSETQ. V dropped 0 bases and J dropped 4 bases, with 16 bases sitting between them. The CDR3 region is CASSLVESRFGTEAFF. DNA for the CDR3: TGCGCCAGCAGCTTGGTCGAATCAAGGTTTGGCACTGAAGCTTTCTTT.

This clonotype was seen repeatedly, ten times or more. V is TRBV5-1 and J is TRBJ2-2, with 9 nucleotides matching TRBD1. Germline CDR1 and CDR2: SGHRS and YFSETQ. The CDR3 sequence is 15 residues long. The trim removed 4 bases at V and 2 bases at J, leaving 3 bases unmatched. The CDR3 nucleotides are TGCGCCAGCAGCGACAGGGGGAAAAACACCGGGGAGCTGTTTTTT. Its translation is CASSDRGKNTGELFF.

In the case of this clonotype: This is likely a read error, given that the CDR3 carries no conserved phenylalanine or tryptophan at its end. No DNA is shown, since the ends of the CDR3 on it are uncertain; the CDR3 is the one TCRdb lists. The V and J genes are TRBV7-2 and TRBJ1-2; the table's D call TRBD1 went unverified against the DNA. The CDR3 totals 11 residues, both ends included. Germline CDR1 and CDR2: SGHTA and FQGNSA. CDR3 protein: CASSLADRESI.

This clonotype was found many times. The genes are TRBV9 and TRBJ1-5, with 7 nucleotides matching TRBD1. The CDR3 is 14 amino acids. The germline V gene encodes CDR1 SGDLS and CDR2 YYNGEE. The junction had 7 bases not matched to a gene; V was cut back by 3 bases and J by 7 bases. CDR3 in DNA: TGTGCCAGCAGCGCAGGATACAGGGGCCAGCCCCAGCATTTT. Amino acid sequence: CASSAGYRGQPQHF.

This clonotype was seen at least ten times. The junction departs from the called germline gene at one end, perhaps through a read error. The chain has TRBV9 and TRBJ2-5, with unresolved D. This CDR3 is 14 amino acids long. Germline V gene sequence: CDR1 SGDLS, CDR2 YYNGEE. CDR3 loop: CASSISPYQETQSF. The CDR3 DNA is TGTGCCAGCAGCATTTCCCCGTACCAAGAGACCCAGTCCTTC.

Remarks on this clonotype: This may come from a read error, since a much larger clone is one base off. The chain joins TRBV11-2 to TRBJ2-7, with D perhaps given as TRBD1 or TRBD2 (5 bases each). V was trimmed by 1 base and J by 3 bases, leaving 13 bases between them. The CDR3 runs to 15 residues. Germline CDR1 SGHAT, CDR2 FQNNGV. CDR3 sequence: CASSLAVGTDYEQYF. The CDR3 DNA follows: TGTGCCAGCAGCTTAGCGGTAGGGACGGACTACGAGCAGTACTTC.

This clonotype was detected ten times or more. This chain uses TRBV7-9 with TRBJ1-5; D unclear. The CDR3 has 16 amino acids. The germline V gene encodes CDR1 SEHNR and CDR2 FQNEAQ (reference sequence). Trimming cost V 1 base and J 0 bases, with 10 bases left between them. This CDR3 reads CASSLVDSFSNQPQHF. The CDR3 DNA reads as TGTGCCAGCAGCTTAGTTGATTCCTTTAGCAATCAGCCCCAGCATTTT. The full variable domain, with the rest looked up from reference TRBV7-9 and TRBJ1-5, is DTGVSQNPRHKITKRGQNVTFRCDPISEHNRLYWYRQTLGQGPEFLTYFQNEAQLEKSRLLSDRFSAERPKGSFSTLEIQRTEQGDSAMYLCASSLVDSFSNQPQHFGDGTRLSIL.

Turning to this clonotype: The conserved closing phenylalanine or tryptophan is absent in this CDR3, likely reflecting a read error. The chain carries TRBV24-1 and TRBJ1-5; D unresolved. This CDR3 region has 15 residues. V was pared by 5 bases and J by 0 bases, with 10 bases between. Germline loops: CDR1 KGHDR, CDR2 SFDVKD. In DNA, the CDR3 is TGTGCCACCAGTGTGGTTGGCAGTAGCAATCAGCCCCAGCATGGT. This translates into CATSVVGSSNQPQHG.

Only a few counts were recorded for this clonotype. This rearrangement joins TRBV10-1 to TRBJ2-1, with 9 bases lining up with TRBD2. This CDR3 has 16 amino acids. The junction had 11 bases not matched to a gene; V was cut back by 4 bases and J by 7 bases. Germline V lookup: CDR1 WNHNN, CDR2 SYGVQD (reference sequence). Here the CDR3 DNA reads TGCGCCAGCAGTGTAAGTGGTAGCGGGAGAGGAAATGAGCAGTTCTTC. Translating it yields CASSVSGSGRGNEQFF.

V usage is TRBV2 and J usage is TRBJ2-3, with 14 bases that match TRBD2. The J segment lost 11 bases and the V segment lost 5 bases, leaving 12 bases of the junction unmatched. The CDR3 runs to 16 residues. The germline gives CDR1 SNHLY, CDR2 FYNNEI. CDR3 coding DNA: TGTGCCAGCAGTTCTCTTGGGACTAGCGGGAGTGATGAGCAGTATTTT. It specifies CASSSLGTSGSDEQYF. The variable domain in full, with the rest retrieved from reference TRBV2 and TRBJ2-3, is EPEVTQTPSHQVTQMGQEVILRCVPISNHLYFYWYRQILGQKVEFLVSFYNNEISEKSEIFDDQFSVERPDGSNFTLKIRSTKLEDSAMYFCASSSLGTSGSDEQYFGPGTRLTVL.

At least ten counts were recorded for this clonotype. The chain couples TRBV19 to TRBJ2-5; D ambiguous. Germline CDR1 LNHDA, CDR2 SQIVND (reference sequence). The length of the CDR3 is 13 residues. Trimming cost V 1 base and J 0 bases, with 3 bases left between them. The CDR3 DNA reads as TGTGCCAGTAGTATAGTGTACCAAGAGACCCAGTACTTC. This codes for CASSIVYQETQYF.

The rearrangement uses TRBV19 and TRBJ2-1; TRBD2 matches at 14 bases. Per the germline V gene, CDR1 is LNHDA and CDR2 is SQIVND (reference sequence). V was pared by 7 bases and J by 7 bases, with 18 bases of the junction left unmatched. The CDR3 consists of 19 residues. Written as DNA, the CDR3 is TGTGCCAGTACCATCCGGACTAGCGGGAGGCCCAACCTTTGGAATGAGCAGTTCTTC. Translated, it gives CASTIRTSGRPNLWNEQFF.

This clonotype showed up many times. In DNA, the CDR3 is TGCGCCAGCAGTGGGCGAGGGGCCTACGAGCAGTACTTC. It encodes CASSGRGAYEQYF. V is TRBV5-1 and J is TRBJ2-7; D assignment may be TRBD1 or TRBD2 (5 bases each). The CDR3 sequence is 13 residues long. V gave up 5 bases and J gave up 2 bases, with 11 bases separating them. Germline V gives CDR1 SGHRS, CDR2 YFSETQ.